This entry lists 13 T cell receptor beta chains sequenced from one sample in a study of CD8 T cells in ankylosing spondylitis. Study-wide results and limits: Blood of patients with ankylosing spondylitis appeared to be characterized by a TCR beta motif of about eight highly homologous variants.

TCRdb reprocessed the 5' RACE reads via MiXCR and lists one record per CDR3 protein. The sample holds hundreds of thousands of distinct CDR3 sequences; about a sixth are singletons and the top ten take just over 1%. Their recognized antigens are unknown. Sequencing was done on a sample of blood, either unsorted or a sorted T cell fraction (not recorded which). The origin of the receptors is a male donor with ankylosing spondylitis.

This clonotype has a handful of counts. Possible read error: a much larger clone is one base away. V gene TRBV28 combines with J gene TRBJ2-7; 11 bases are shared with TRBD2. V gave up 2 bases and J gave up 0 bases; unmatched junction bases: 0. The CDR3 consists of 15 residues. Looked up from germline, CDR1 is MDHEN and CDR2 is SYDVKM. The CDR3 protein is CASSLGLAGSYEQYF. The DNA for the CDR3 is TGTGCCAGCAGTTTAGGACTAGCGGGCTCCTACGAGCAGTACTTC.

The chain combines TRBV3-1 with TRBJ2-7; unclear D gene. The CDR3 runs 13 residues. Trimming removed 1 base from V and 12 bases from J, with 16 bases in between. Looked up from germline, CDR1 is LGHDT and CDR2 is YNNKEL (reference sequence). CDR3 region: CASSQGLGTTPYF. CDR3 nucleotide sequence: TGTGCCAGCAGCCAAGGCCTCGGAACTACACCGTACTTC.

This clonotype has at least ten counts. The genes are TRBV14 and TRBJ1-1, with D unclear. Trimming removed 4 bases at V and 2 bases at J, with 8 bases between. CDR3 length equals 13 residues. The germline gives CDR1 SGHDN, CDR2 FVKESK. CDR3 DNA: TGTGCCAGCAGCCGGAGTGCTAACACTGAAGCTTTCTTT. Protein sequence: CASSRSANTEAFF.

This clonotype has only a few counts. This chain links TRBV7-2 with TRBJ1-2; D unresolved. CDR1 and CDR2 from the germline V gene are SGHTA and FQGNSA. The CDR3 runs to 15 residues. V was trimmed by 5 bases and J by 8 bases, leaving 21 bases between them. CDR3 sequence: CASSRNAREYLGYTF. CDR3 nucleotides: TGTGCCAGCAGCCGAAACGCGCGGGAGTATCTCGGCTACACCTTC.

The chain couples TRBV10-3 to TRBJ1-2, with D maybe TRBD1 (5 bases). Germline CDR1 and CDR2: ENHRY and SYGVKD. Trimming cost V 3 bases and J 4 bases, with 9 bases left between them. The CDR3 consists of 13 residues. The chain's CDR3 is CAISEGEPYGYTF. The CDR3 coding sequence is TGTGCCATCAGTGAAGGGGAACCCTATGGCTACACCTTC.

This clonotype was counted between two and nine times. The chain links TRBV9 to TRBJ2-2, with 9 bases that match TRBD2. This CDR3 is built from 18 residues. V gave up 3 bases and J gave up 6 bases; unmatched junction bases: 15. The germline gives CDR1 SGDLS, CDR2 YYNGEE. The CDR3 here is CASSGDSWAGGSAGELFF. Written as DNA, the CDR3 is TGTGCCAGCAGCGGAGACAGTTGGGCGGGAGGGTCGGCCGGGGAGCTGTTTTTT.

There are many counts of this clonotype. The chain joins TRBV6-2 or TRBV6-3 to TRBJ2-7; D could derive from TRBD1 or TRBD2 (5 bases each). There are 15 residues in the CDR3. V gave up 5 bases and J gave up 3 bases, with 17 bases separating them. CDR1 is MNHEY and CDR2 is SVGEGT in the germline V gene. The CDR3 DNA is TGTGCCAGCAGTGGGACGGCCCAAACAAGCTACGAGCAGTACTTC. Protein product: CASSGTAQTSYEQYF.

The rearrangement uses TRBV5-1 and TRBJ2-5, with 10 bases that match TRBD2. J was trimmed by 2 bases and V by 1 base; bases with no gene match: 5. CDR3 length equals 16 residues. CDR1 and CDR2 (germline): SGHRS, YFSETQ. CDR3 protein: CASSLRPSGGQETQYF. The DNA of the CDR3 is TGCGCCAGCAGCTTGAGGCCTAGCGGGGGACAAGAGACCCAGTACTTC.

V gene TRBV28 combines with J gene TRBJ2-3; 9 bases fit TRBD1. CDR1 is MDHEN and CDR2 is SYDVKM in the germline V gene. This CDR3 is 18 amino acids long. Trimming took 5 bases from V and 3 from J; bases not matched to a gene: 15. The DNA for the CDR3 is TGTGCCAGCAGTCGCCCGTGGACAGGGGAGATGACGACAGATACGCAGTATTTT. Its translation is CASSRPWTGEMTTDTQYF.

This clonotype came up many times. V and J are TRBV20-1 and TRBJ2-5, with 7 bases aligning to TRBD1. Germline assignment: CDR1 DFQATT and CDR2 SNEGSKA (reference sequence). This CDR3 spans 13 amino acids. V was pared by 5 bases and J by 2 bases, with 5 bases of the junction left unmatched. The CDR3 spells CSAPSGGQETQYF. In nucleotides, the CDR3 is TGCAGTGCTCCGTCAGGGGGACAAGAGACCCAGTACTTC.

The J gene is TRBJ1-2, the V gene TRBV27; 7 bases line up with TRBD1. Germline V gene data show CDR1 as MNHEY and CDR2 as SMNVEV (reference sequence). V lost 8 bases and J lost 6; bases outside the gene matches: 9. There are 13 residues in the CDR3. The CDR3 loop is CASRDRVIDGYTF. CDR3 nucleotides: TGTGCCAGCCGAGACAGGGTGATAGATGGCTACACCTTC.

V is TRBV4-1 and J is TRBJ2-7; a possible D gene is TRBD2 (6 bases). The germline CDR1 and CDR2 sequences are MGHRA and YSYEKL. The CDR3 runs to 16 residues. The germline V and J ends were trimmed by 0 bases and 0 bases, with 12 bases remaining between them. CDR3 residues: CASSQERGGNSYEQYF. As DNA, the CDR3 is TGCGCCAGCAGCCAAGAGCGGGGCGGAAACTCCTACGAGCAGTACTTC.

The chain combines TRBV30 with TRBJ1-2, with D perhaps matching TRBD1 (5 bases). Germline V gene data show CDR1 as GTSNPN and CDR2 as SVGIG (reference sequence). Deletions cut 0 bases from V and 2 bases from J, with 16 bases between. The CDR3 runs to 16 residues. Written as DNA, the CDR3 is TGTGCCTGGAGTGTACCAGGAACAGGTCCGAACTATGGCTACACCTTC. Amino acid sequence: CAWSVPGTGPNYGYTF.